This is a list of T cell receptor beta chains from one sample in a study of tumor-infiltrating lymphocytes in primary liver carcinoma. TCRdb called the multiplex PCR reads again in MiXCR, with one record for every CDR3 protein. This table holds about 180,000 distinct CDR3 sequences, about 60% found once. Sequenced input: peripheral blood. The origin of the receptors is a man aged 40-49 years with primary liver carcinoma and hepatitis B virus infection. The CDR3 runs from the conserved cysteine through the conserved F or W. The D gene is left open where the match is weak. For some rows the clone size is stated as once, few or many, or as a class when expanded; others skip it.

j_gene	v_gene	abundance	d_gene	CDR3aa	CDR3nt
TRBJ2-1	TRBV4-1	few	TRBD2	CASSQYGSGGPSNEQFF	TGCGCCAGCAGCCAGTATGGGTCGGGAGGGCCATCCAATGAGCAGTTCTTC
TRBJ2-3	TRBV6-5	once	TRBD1	CASSTGQGAGDTQYF	TGTGCCAGCAGCACCGGACAGGGGGCGGGAGATACGCAGTATTTT
TRBJ2-1	TRBV12-3/TRBV12-4	few	TRBD1	CASNQGQGGTYNEQFF	TGTGCCAGCAACCAGGGACAGGGAGGAACCTACAATGAGCAGTTCTTC
TRBJ2-3	TRBV6-5	.	.	CASRLGMGVSTDTQYF	TGTGCCAGCAGGCTTGGGATGGGCGTTAGCACAGATACGCAGTATTTT
TRBJ2-3	TRBV11-2	many	.	CASTPSGTGSTDTQYF	TGTGCCAGCACCCCATCCGGGACGGGGAGCACAGATACGCAGTATTTT
TRBJ2-7	TRBV11-2	.	TRBD1	CASTSDRGRTSRRFYEHYF	TGTGCCAGCACCTCGGACAGGGGGCGGACTAGCAGGAGGTTCTACGAGCACTACTTC
TRBJ2-1	TRBV6-5	few	.	CASSYSPGSYNEQFF	TGTGCCAGCAGTTACTCGCCGGGGTCCTACAATGAGCAGTTCTTC
TRBJ2-1	TRBV2	.	.	CASSPEGSYNEQFF	TGTGCCAGCAGTCCGGAGGGCTCCTACAATGAGCAGTTCTTC
TRBJ2-2	TRBV6-1	.	TRBD2	CASSEAGGSYTGELFF	TGTGCCAGCAGTGAAGCGGGCGGGAGCTACACCGGGGAGCTGTTTTTT
TRBJ2-7	TRBV11-3	.	.	CASSPRRGEQYF	TGTGCCAGCAGCCCTCGCCGGGGCGAGCAGTACTTC
TRBJ2-3	TRBV10-3	.	TRBD2	CATKFVTSGSGSTDTRYF	TGTGCCACCAAGTTTGTGACTAGCGGGAGTGGGAGCACAGATACGCGGTATTTT
TRBJ2-7	TRBV28	.	TRBD2	CASRGLAGVYEQLF	TGTGCCAGCAGGGGACTAGCGGGAGTCTACGAGCAGCTCTTC
TRBJ2-7	TRBV4-1	.	TRBD1	CSSSIRTGDDEQYF	TGCTCCAGCAGCATCCGGACAGGGGACGACGAGCAGTACTTC
TRBJ2-1	TRBV29-1	.	TRBD2	CSVAGLAGGKSLNEQFF	TGCAGCGTTGCGGGACTAGCGGGAGGGAAGTCTTTAAATGAGCAGTTCTTC
TRBJ2-3	TRBV7-8	few	.	CASSLVGGGTDTQYF	TGTGCCAGCAGCTTAGTTGGAGGAGGCACAGATACGCAGTATTTT
TRBJ2-3	TRBV5-6	.	.	CASSRDITDTQYF	TGTGCCAGCAGCAGGGACATCACAGATACGCAGTATTTT
TRBJ2-3	TRBV10-3	few	.	CAISESIRSTDTQYF	TGTGCCATCAGTGAGTCGATACGAAGCACAGATACGCAGTATTTT
TRBJ1-1	TRBV6-1	.	TRBD1	CASNYRQGDTEAFF	TGTGCCAGCAATTACCGCCAGGGGGACACTGAAGCTTTCTTT
TRBJ1-1	TRBV5-6	few	.	CASSRMGGTEAFF	TGTGCCAGCAGCCGGATGGGGGGCACTGAAGCTTTCTTT
TRBJ2-7	TRBV6-6	.	.	CASSYPGQRTYEQYF	TGTGCCAGCAGTTACCCAGGGCAGAGAACCTACGAGCAGTACTTC
TRBJ2-3	TRBV12-5	.	TRBD1	CASGLGTGSTDTQYF	TGTGCTAGTGGTCTCGGGACAGGGAGCACAGATACGCAGTATTTT
TRBJ2-5	TRBV5-5	.	TRBD2	CASSSTREGKKTQYF	TGTGCCAGCAGCTCCACACGGGAGGGAAAAAAGACCCAGTACTTC
TRBJ2-5	TRBV10-3	.	TRBD2	CAIRGTSGNLETQYF	TGTGCCATCAGGGGGACTAGCGGGAATTTGGAGACCCAGTACTTC
TRBJ2-1	TRBV11-2	many	.	CASSLGRKAEQFF	TGTGCCAGCAGCCTTGGACGAAAAGCTGAGCAGTTCTTC
TRBJ2-7	TRBV11-2	many	TRBD2	CASSFRSGGSYEQYF	TGTGCCAGCAGCTTTCGTTCGGGGGGGTCCTACGAGCAGTACTTC
TRBJ1-1	TRBV4-2	.	TRBD1	CPSSQSDREGKTEVFF	TGTCCCAGCAGCCAAAGTGACAGGGAGGGGAAGACTGAAGTTTTCTTT
TRBJ2-7	TRBV11-2	.	.	CVSSLSDGAYEQYF	TGTGTCAGTAGCTTAAGCGACGGAGCTTACGAGCAGTACTTC
TRBJ2-7	TRBV5-1	.	.	CASSPQQWGYEQYF	TGCGCCAGCAGCCCGCAACAGTGGGGCTACGAGCAGTATTTC
TRBJ2-2	TRBV11-3	many	.	CASSRFTGVAPGELFF	TGTGCCAGCAGCCGATTCACGGGGGTCGCCCCCGGGGAGCTGTTTTTT
TRBJ2-7	TRBV7-8	.	TRBD1	CASSLANRGHEQYF	TGTGCCAGCAGCTTAGCGAACAGGGGCCACGAGCAGTACTTC
TRBJ2-2	TRBV6-4	.	TRBD2	CASSDSLAGDTGELFF	TGTGCCAGCAGTGACTCCTTAGCGGGAGACACCGGGGAGCTGTTTTTT
TRBJ1-3	TRBV29-1	few	TRBD1	CSVAGTDSGNTIYF	TGCAGCGTTGCGGGGACAGACTCTGGAAACACCATATATTTT
TRBJ2-7	TRBV29-1	few	.	CSAGPGSHEQYF	TGCAGCGCTGGCCCAGGGTCCCACGAGCAGTACTTC
TRBJ2-1	TRBV14	once	.	CASSRSTLRDDPYNEQFF	TGTGCCAGCAGCCGGTCCACCTTGAGAGATGATCCCTACAATGAGCAGTTCTTC
TRBJ2-7	TRBV6-1	.	TRBD2	CASTGGGRIDEQYF	TGTGCCAGCACGGGAGGAGGGAGGATCGACGAGCAGTACTTC
TRBJ2-3	TRBV5-5	.	.	CASSLVLVKTDTQYF	TGTGCCAGCAGCTTGGTGTTGGTCAAGACAGATACGCAGTATTTT
TRBJ1-6	TRBV11-1	.	.	CASSLHWDRTRSYNSPLHF	TGTGCCAGCAGCTTACACTGGGACCGCACGAGGTCCTATAATTCACCCCTCCACTTT
TRBJ2-5	TRBV28	.	.	CASSLLEQETQYF	TGTGCCAGCAGTTTGCTGGAGCAAGAGACCCAGTACTTC
TRBJ2-5	TRBV11-2	.	.	CASSLDQREGRETQDF	TGTGCCAGCAGCTTAGATCAACGGGAAGGGAGAGAGACCCAAGACTTC
TRBJ2-1	TRBV10-3	.	.	CAISEFIDSYNEQFF	TGTGCCATCAGTGAGTTTATAGACTCCTACAATGAGCAGTTCTTC
TRBJ2-3	TRBV6-1	once	.	CASTPEDSVTYMQYF	TGTGCCAGCACCCCGGAGGACTCCGTCACCTATATGCAGTATTTT
TRBJ2-7	TRBV6-6	.	TRBD1	CASTNGQGPLEQYF	TGTGCCAGCACCAACGGACAGGGGCCTTTGGAGCAGTACTTC
TRBJ2-6	TRBV30	.	.	CAWSLPGSGANVLTF	TGTGCCTGGAGTTTGCCAGGGTCTGGGGCCAACGTCCTGACTTTC
TRBJ2-3	TRBV6-6	.	TRBD1	CASSYSRVKGVRRGPSTDTQYF	TGTGCCAGCAGTTACTCGAGGGTGAAGGGGGTCCGCAGGGGGCCGAGCACAGATACGCAGTATTTT
TRBJ2-2	TRBV24-1	.	TRBD1	CATSGTGDDGELFF	TGTGCCACCAGCGGGACAGGGGACGACGGGGAGCTGTTTTTT
TRBJ2-7	TRBV11-2	.	.	CTSNLTDGAYEQYF	TGTACCAGTAACTTAACCGACGGAGCATACGAGCAGTACTTC
TRBJ2-1	TRBV29-1	.	TRBD2	CSVVHSGRYNEPFF	TGCAGTGTTGTGCATAGCGGGAGATACAATGAGCCGTTCTTC
TRBJ1-1	TRBV4-1	.	.	CASSQNRKTEAFF	TGCGCCAGCAGCCAAAACAGGAAAACTGAAGCTTTCTTT
TRBJ2-1	TRBV12-3/TRBV12-4	.	TRBD2	CASSLRSGRTEQFF	TGTGCCAGCAGTTTACGTAGCGGGAGGACTGAGCAGTTCTTC